This T cell receptor (beta chain) emerged from a study of T cells in localized non-small cell lung cancer. A remark on this clone: Its antigen remains unidentified.

General study findings and limits: T cell clonality was highest in uninvolved adjacent lung, above tumor.

The protocol was immunoSEQ multiplex PCR, while the TCRdb copy is restricted to in-frame clones and leaves out a portion. This sample yields fewer than 30,000 clones, of which 90% are seen a single time; less than 1.1% belongs to the top ten. This CDR3 has 16 amino acids. The origin of this receptor is a woman aged 40-69 years with stage I lung adenocarcinoma. Sequenced here: peripheral blood, sampled before any cancer treatment. This sequence joins TRBV21-1 and TRBJ2-1. TRBV21-1 is annotated as a pseudogene. In DNA form, the CDR3 reads TGTGCCAGCAGCAAAGGTCGAGGGGCGCACCACAATGAGCAGTTCTTC. Encoded protein: CASSKGRGAHHNEQFF.